One sample yielded the 17 T cell receptor beta chains listed below, sequenced in a study of blood T cell repertoires in COVID-19. Produced via immunoSEQ multiplex PCR; TCRdb's table is partial and in-frame only. The data hold 110,000 to 150,000 clones, with roughly 80% observed a single time. The sample consisted of PBMCs or T cells enriched from blood (not recorded which). The receptors stem from a woman in her late teens or twenties who had been exposed to COVID-19.

The chain couples TRBV28 to TRBJ2-7; 13 bases align to TRBD2. Trimming cost V 5 bases and J 2 bases; bases outside gene matches: 6. This CDR3 has 16 amino acids. Germline CDR1 MDHEN, CDR2 SYDVKM. CDR3 DNA sequence: TGTGCCAGCAGTCTATCCGGGACTAGCGGGACCTACGAGCAGTACTTC. Protein sequence: CASSLSGTSGTYEQYF.

J is TRBJ2-6 and V is TRBV6-4; D unresolved. Germline V gene sequence: CDR1 MRHNA, CDR2 SNTAGT. Trimming removed 0 bases from V and 0 bases from J, with 9 bases in between. The CDR3 consists of 17 residues. The CDR3 sequence: CASSDSSSSSGANVLTF. The CDR3 DNA is TGTGCCAGCAGTGACTCGTCCAGTTCCTCTGGGGCCAACGTCCTGACTTTC.

This clone was detected once. The chain employs TRBV24-1 and TRBJ1-1; D may be TRBD1 (5 bases). Per germline, CDR1 KGHDR and CDR2 SFDVKD. There are 14 residues in the CDR3. V was pared by 7 bases and J by 6 bases, with 17 bases between. This CDR3 reads CATSQQETHSEAFF. For the CDR3, the DNA is TGTGCCACCAGCCAACAGGAAACCCACTCTGAAGCTTTCTTT.

The chain uses TRBV10-2 and TRBJ1-1, with TRBD1 matching 8 bases. This CDR3 has 14 amino acids. Unmatched junction bases numbered 4, after V lost 6 bases and J lost 1 base. Germline values: CDR1 WSHSY, CDR2 SAAADI. The DNA of the CDR3 is TGCGCCAGCAGCGACAGGGGAACGAACACTGAAGCTTTCTTT. Translated: CASSDRGTNTEAFF.

The rearrangement joins TRBV3-1 (or the pseudogene TRBV3-2) to TRBJ2-7; D gene unclear. Germline values: CDR1 LGHDT, CDR2 YNNKEL (reference sequence). V lost 4 bases and J 0 bases, leaving 7 bases between the germline ends. The CDR3 has 13 residues. CDR3 nucleotide sequence: TGTGCCAGCAGCCTCCTGAGCTCCTACGAGCAGTACTTC. Amino acid sequence: CASSLLSSYEQYF.

Only a few counts were recorded for this clone. The chain has TRBV12-3 or TRBV12-4 and TRBJ1-5; D remains ambiguous. There are 12 residues in the CDR3. V gave up 5 bases and J gave up 7 bases, with 9 bases separating them. Here the CDR3 DNA reads TGTGCCAGCAGTCCATTCGGGCAGCCCCAGCATTTT. The encoded protein is CASSPFGQPQHF.

V gene TRBV3-1 (or the pseudogene TRBV3-2) combines with J gene TRBJ2-1; 11 bases line up with TRBD2. CDR1 and CDR2 (germline): LGHDT, YNNKEL (reference sequence). This CDR3 has 19 amino acids. After removal of 4 bases from V and 5 bases from J, the junction contained 16 bases not matched to a gene. CDR3 loop: CASSLSRLAGGPKNNEQFF. In DNA form, the CDR3 reads TGTGCCAGCAGCCTATCAAGGCTAGCGGGAGGTCCAAAGAACAATGAGCAGTTCTTC.

V and J are TRBV23-1 and TRBJ1-1; tentatively, D is TRBD1 (6 bases). TRBV23-1 belongs to the ORF category, with a function that is uncertain. V lost 8 bases to trimming and J lost 1 base, with 26 bases between them. The CDR3 is made up of 18 amino acids. CDR3 nucleotides: TGCGCCAGCGATCGATCCGTCGTGCTGGGGGCAGGGAACACTGAAGCTTTCTTT. Residues: CASDRSVVLGAGNTEAFF.

This clone was detected only a few times. V is TRBV28 and J is TRBJ2-1, with a possible D match to TRBD2 (5 bases). V was trimmed by 4 bases and J by 6 bases, leaving 10 bases between them. CDR1 is MDHEN and CDR2 is SYDVKM in the germline V gene. The CDR3 contains 13 residues. CDR3 residues: CASSSAGVNEQFF. CDR3 DNA: TGTGCCAGCAGTTCGGCCGGGGTCAATGAGCAGTTCTTC.

The rearrangement joins TRBV7-6 to TRBJ1-4; D is perhaps TRBD1 (5 bases). V was pared by 3 bases and J by 3 bases, with 11 bases between. Germline loops: CDR1 SGHVS, CDR2 FNYEAQ. The CDR3 length is 15 residues. The CDR3 nucleotides read TGTGCCAGCAGCTTGTATCAGACAGCTAATGAAAAACTGTTTTTT. As protein: CASSLYQTANEKLFF.

V usage is TRBV9 and J usage is TRBJ2-7, with TRBD2 matching 10 bases. The CDR3 extends over 15 amino acids. Trimming removed 4 bases from V and 1 base from J; junction bases left unmatched: 5. Per germline, CDR1 SGDLS and CDR2 YYNGEE. CDR3 protein: CASSLLAGQSYEQYF. Here the CDR3 DNA reads TGTGCCAGCAGCCTACTAGCGGGACAATCCTACGAGCAGTACTTC.

The chain links TRBV20-1 to TRBJ2-7; D uncertain. Germline CDR1 DFQATT, CDR2 SNEGSKA (reference sequence). V lost 3 bases, J lost 0 bases, and 12 bases lay in between. The CDR3 is 14 amino acids. The CDR3: CSASTRYSSYEQYF. CDR3 nucleotides: TGCAGTGCTAGTACTCGATACAGCTCCTACGAGCAGTACTTC.

This clone was counted only a few times. The J gene is TRBJ2-2, the V gene TRBV7-3; 7 bases line up with TRBD1. The trim removed 5 bases at V and 3 bases at J, leaving 6 bases unmatched. The CDR3 is 15 amino acids. Germline CDR1 is SGHTA and CDR2 is FQGTGA. The CDR3 DNA is TGTGCCAGCAGCCCAAGGACAGGCCACACCGGGGAGCTGTTTTTT. It codes for CASSPRTGHTGELFF.

V gene TRBV5-4 combines with J gene TRBJ2-2, with 8 positions matching TRBD1. CDR1 and CDR2 (germline): SGHNT, YYREEE (reference sequence). There are 16 residues in the CDR3. The J segment lost 2 bases and the V segment lost 4 bases, leaving 7 bases of the junction unmatched. The CDR3 loop is CASSPIPGGNTGELFF. For the CDR3, the DNA is TGTGCCAGCAGCCCCATTCCAGGGGGCAACACCGGGGAGCTGTTTTTT. Full variable domain (outside the CDR3, taken from reference TRBV5-4 and TRBJ2-2): ETGVTQSPTHLIKTRGQQVTLRCSSQSGHNTVSWYQQALGQGPQFIFQYYREEENGRGNFPPRFSGLQFPNYSSELNVNALELDDSALYLCASSPIPGGNTGELFFGEGSRLTVL.

The table lists this clone with a count of one. The J gene is TRBJ1-5, the V gene TRBV7-2; 8 bases match TRBD1. Looked up from germline, CDR1 is SGHTA and CDR2 is FQGNSA. The CDR3 is 16 residues long. Unmatched junction bases numbered 7, after V lost 3 bases and J lost 3 bases. CDR3 coding DNA: TGTGCCAGCAGCTTGGAAGGGACAGGCCCCAATCAGCCCCAGCATTTT. It specifies CASSLEGTGPNQPQHF.

The V call is TRBV28, the J call TRBJ2-3, with unresolved D. Trimming shortened V by 3 bases and J by 0 bases, and 4 bases separated the two germline ends. Germline V gene data show CDR1 as MDHEN and CDR2 as SYDVKM. The CDR3 runs 13 residues. The CDR3 DNA reads TGTGCCAGCAGTTTTATCAGCACAGATACGCAGTATTTT. It specifies CASSFISTDTQYF.

This rearrangement joins TRBV9 to TRBJ2-2, with D perhaps TRBD2 (6 bases). Germline values: CDR1 SGDLS, CDR2 YYNGEE. The CDR3 sequence is 15 residues long. Trimming pared 4 bases from V and 2 bases from J, leaving 12 bases between. CDR3 loop: CASSPMTRNTGELFF. As DNA, the CDR3 is TGTGCCAGCAGCCCAATGACTAGAAACACCGGGGAGCTGTTTTTT.